The clone carrying this T cell receptor beta chain occurred many times. These data are taken from a study of molecular identifiers for immune sequencing clone quantification. Study-level background: Naive CD8 cell RNA, from 20,000 or 100,000 cells, was split five ways in replicates, with four sequenced.

TCRdb reprocessed the PCR reads via MiXCR and lists one record per CDR3 protein. The sample has roughly 93,000 distinct CDR3 sequences; 15% to 20% are singletons. This CDR3 has 14 residues. Germline CDR1 SEHNR, CDR2 FQNEAQ (reference sequence). V lost 5 bases, J lost 4 bases, and 14 bases lay in between. The sequenced material came from naive CD8+ T cells from blood, with Jurkat cell RNA spiked in. Subset in this sample: FACS-sorted CD8+CD4-CCR7+CD45RA+ naive T cells. The chain couples TRBV7-9 to TRBJ2-5; tentative D call: TRBD2 (6 bases). The TCR comes from a human donor in good health. Some libraries in this study had Jurkat cell RNA spiked in. The CDR3 region has the DNA TGTGCCAGCAGCCCAGTCGGGGGTTCAGAGACCCAGTACTTC. Its protein is CASSPVGGSETQYF.